Each of the 26 T cell receptor beta chains below was sequenced from the same sample in a study of blood T cell repertoires in COVID-19. The method was immunoSEQ multiplex PCR; TCRdb's version includes in-frame clones alone and lacks a portion of them. The table lists roughly 210,000 clones, 87% of them singletons. The sample was PBMCs or T cells enriched from blood (not recorded which). All receptors come from a man aged 25-45 years in a cohort exposed to, infected with or recovered from COVID-19 (not recorded which).

This clone was counted between two and nine times. The V and J genes are TRBV5-1 and TRBJ1-1; TRBD1 is a possible D gene (5 bases). Germline CDR1 SGHRS, CDR2 YFSETQ. CDR3 length: 13 residues. V was clipped by 3 bases and J by 8 bases, with 14 bases between them. CDR3 in DNA: TGCGCCAGCAGCTGGGAACGACAGCAAGAAGCTTTCTTT. It yields the protein CASSWERQQEAFF.

The chain is built from TRBV11-2 and TRBJ2-5; TRBD2 is a possible D gene (5 bases). CDR3 length equals 14 residues. Per germline, CDR1 SGHAT and CDR2 FQNNGV. The V end lost 5 bases, the J end lost 1 base, and 11 bases lay between the germline ends. CDR3 bases: TGTGCCAGCAGCCCATTCGGGGTCCAAGAGACCCAGTACTTC. Its protein is CASSPFGVQETQYF.

The V and J genes are TRBV11-2 and TRBJ2-7; 9 bases map to TRBD1. Trimming took 1 base from V and 2 from J; bases not matched to a gene: 3. This CDR3 spans 15 amino acids. Germline values: CDR1 SGHAT, CDR2 FQNNGV. CDR3 loop: CASSLGQGEPYEQYF. The CDR3 DNA reads as TGTGCCAGCAGCTTAGGACAGGGGGAGCCCTACGAGCAGTACTTC.

The V and J genes are TRBV5-1 and TRBJ1-5; D is possibly TRBD1 (6 bases). V lost 0 bases and J lost 7, with 11 bases in between. Germline V gene lookup returns CDR1 SGHRS and CDR2 YFSETQ. The CDR3 has 14 residues. Here the CDR3 reads CASSLEGQGQPQHF. In nucleotides, the CDR3 is TGCGCCAGCAGCTTGGAAGGCCAGGGGCAGCCCCAGCATTTT.

This clone is a singleton in its sample. This chain joins TRBV7-3 and TRBJ2-3, with no clear D. The V and J ends lost 3 bases and 6 bases respectively, with 7 bases between them. The CDR3 length is 12 residues. Germline assignment: CDR1 SGHTA and CDR2 FQGTGA. The DNA for the CDR3 is TGTGCCAGCAGCTTGCCTGAGGATACGCAGTATTTT. It codes for CASSLPEDTQYF.

The CDR3, as DNA: TGTGCCAGCAGCGGGACACTCGGCTCTGGAAACACCATATATTTT. Amino acids: CASSGTLGSGNTIYF. The V and J genes are TRBV6-5 and TRBJ1-3, with D tentatively TRBD1 (6 bases). Germline lookup yields CDR1 MNHEY and CDR2 SVGAGI. This CDR3 is built from 15 residues. The V and J ends lost 6 bases and 0 bases respectively, with 12 bases between them.

The genes are TRBV28 and TRBJ2-6; perhaps TRBD2 as D (6 bases). The germline V and J ends were trimmed by 3 bases and 4 bases, with 19 bases remaining between them. This CDR3 is 18 amino acids long. Germline V gives CDR1 MDHEN, CDR2 SYDVKM. The CDR3 DNA follows: TGTGCCAGCAGTTTGGCGGGACTCTTGACGGCCGGGGCCAACGTCCTGACTTTC. Translated: CASSLAGLLTAGANVLTF.

The chain employs TRBV6-1 and TRBJ2-7; perhaps TRBD2 as D (5 bases). CDR3 length equals 17 residues. CDR1 is MNHNS and CDR2 is SASEGT in the germline V gene. V shed 0 bases and J shed 4 bases, with 19 bases lying between them. CDR3 DNA sequence: TGTGCCAGCAGTGAAGCGGGAGCCCGACCCGGGGTGTACGAGCAGTACTTC. Protein sequence: CASSEAGARPGVYEQYF.

The rearrangement links TRBV2 to TRBJ1-2, with D maybe TRBD1 (6 bases). The ends were cut back, 8 bases at V and 8 bases at J, with 30 bases in the middle. CDR1 and CDR2 from the germline V gene are SNHLY and FYNNEI. This CDR3 has 17 residues. The CDR3 protein is CASRGQPLTLLSGGYTF. CDR3 DNA sequence: TGTGCCAGCCGAGGACAGCCTCTCACACTCCTCAGTGGGGGCTACACCTTC. Looking up the rest from reference TRBV2 and TRBJ1-2 gives the full variable domain: EPEVTQTPSHQVTQMGQEVILRCVPISNHLYFYWYRQILGQKVEFLVSFYNNEISEKSEIFDDQFSVERPDGSNFTLKIRSTKLEDSAMYFCASRGQPLTLLSGGYTFGSGTRLTVV.

This chain connects TRBV27 to TRBJ2-3; the match to TRBD2 covers 7 bases. CDR3 length: 14 residues. V was clipped by 2 bases and J by 6 bases; unmatched bases: 5. CDR1 is MNHEY, CDR2 SMNVEV, per germline (reference sequence). The CDR3 protein is CASSLTLSGDTQYF. The CDR3 DNA reads as TGTGCCAGCAGTTTAACCCTTAGCGGGGATACGCAGTATTTT.

This clone was seen just once. The chain links TRBV7-2 to TRBJ2-1; 9 nucleotides align to TRBD2. The length of the CDR3 is 15 residues. The V gene end was trimmed by 5 bases and the J gene end by 9 bases; junction bases not matched to a gene: 11. Per germline, CDR1 SGHTA and CDR2 FQGNSA. CDR3 DNA sequence: TGTGCCAGCAGCCTTAGTTTTAGCGGGAGAAGTGAGCAGTTCTTC. Amino acids: CASSLSFSGRSEQFF.

The chain joins TRBV28 to TRBJ1-1, with 9 bases matching TRBD1. The germline V gene encodes CDR1 MDHEN and CDR2 SYDVKM. This CDR3 spans 14 amino acids. With 6 bases clipped from V and 8 bases from J, the junction kept 10 bases outside the gene matches. The CDR3 sequence is CASRERPGQGEAFF. The CDR3 DNA reads TGTGCCAGCAGAGAGAGACCGGGACAGGGAGAAGCTTTCTTT.

This clone was found once. The chain uses TRBV11-2 and TRBJ1-2; 8 bases agree with TRBD1. The germline gives CDR1 SGHAT, CDR2 FQNNGV. With V trimmed by 5 bases and J by 2 bases, 10 bases remained unmatched. The CDR3 length is 16 residues. CDR3 nucleotide sequence: TGTGCCAGCAGCGCAGACCTCAGGGGGCTGAACTATGGCTACACCTTC. Translation gives CASSADLRGLNYGYTF. Filled out from reference TRBV11-2 and TRBJ1-2, the complete variable domain reads EAGVAQSPRYKIIEKRQSVAFWCNPISGHATLYWYQQILGQGPKLLIQFQNNGVVDDSQLPKDRFSAERLKGVDSTLKIQPAKLEDSAVYLCASSADLRGLNYGYTFGSGTRLTVV.

This chain connects TRBV27 to TRBJ2-1, with D perhaps TRBD2 (6 bases). The CDR3 is 17 residues long. V was clipped by 5 bases and J by 1 base, with 18 bases between them. Germline V lookup: CDR1 MNHEY, CDR2 SMNVEV (reference sequence). The CDR3 DNA follows: TGTGCCAGCAGTACTAGCTTCCCCCTGGAATCCTACAATGAGCAGTTCTTC. Its translation is CASSTSFPLESYNEQFF.

V gene TRBV19 combines with J gene TRBJ2-5; maybe TRBD2 (6 bases). Per the germline V gene, CDR1 is LNHDA and CDR2 is SQIVND (reference sequence). This CDR3 spans 15 amino acids. V shed 3 bases and J shed 4 bases, with 15 bases lying between them. The CDR3 spells CASSIVAGSGETQYF. CDR3 sequence (DNA): TGTGCCAGTAGTATCGTCGCGGGGTCCGGAGAGACCCAGTACTTC.

The chain couples TRBV2 to TRBJ2-5; 12 bases fit TRBD2. The CDR3 extends over 18 amino acids. The V segment lost 8 bases and the J segment 5 bases; nucleotides outside the gene matches: 18. Germline CDR1 SNHLY, CDR2 FYNNEI. The CDR3 region is CASAIDWVLAGGLETQYF. DNA of the CDR3: TGTGCCAGCGCGATAGATTGGGTTCTAGCGGGAGGGCTGGAGACCCAGTACTTC.

V is TRBV19 and J is TRBJ2-2; 8 bases align to TRBD1. V dropped 6 bases and J dropped 7; count of bases not matched to a gene: 13. In germline, CDR1 is LNHDA, CDR2 SQIVND (reference sequence). The CDR3 runs to 16 residues. CDR3 protein: CASSFPGTGDLGELFF. The CDR3, as DNA: TGTGCCAGTAGCTTTCCCGGGACAGGCGACCTCGGGGAGCTGTTTTTT.

This clone was counted only a few times. The rearrangement joins TRBV11-1 to TRBJ1-1, with TRBD1 identical over 9 bases. The V gene end was trimmed by 7 bases and the J gene end by 5 bases; junction bases not matched to a gene: 11. The CDR3 runs to 15 residues. Germline V gene lookup returns CDR1 SGHAT and CDR2 FQDESV (reference sequence). Here the CDR3 reads CASNSPGTGNTEAFF. CDR3 in DNA: TGTGCCAGCAATTCCCCCGGGACAGGGAATACTGAAGCTTTCTTT.

CDR3 nucleotides: TGTGCCAGCAGCATCAGACTAGCGGGACACACAGATACGCAGTATTTT. Translating it yields CASSIRLAGHTDTQYF. The rearrangement uses TRBV7-2 and TRBJ2-3; TRBD2 agrees at 11 bases. V lost 5 bases, J lost 2 bases, and 6 bases stayed unmatched. The CDR3 spans 16 residues. In germline, CDR1 is SGHTA, CDR2 FQGNSA.

The chain joins TRBV28 to TRBJ2-7; D perhaps matches TRBD1 (6 bases). Germline-derived CDR1 and CDR2 are MDHEN and SYDVKM. CDR3 length: 15 residues. The V gene lost 3 bases and the J gene lost 7 bases, with 19 bases spanning the gap. In nucleotides, the CDR3 is TGTGCCAGCAGTTTGTTCCTACAGGGAAGGAGTGAGCAGTACTTC. Its translation: CASSLFLQGRSEQYF. The full variable domain, its missing parts supplied by reference TRBV28 and TRBJ2-7, is DVKVTQSSRYLVKRTGEKVFLECVQDMDHENMFWYRQDPGLGLRLIYFSYDVKMKEKGDIPEGYSVSREKKERFSLILESASTNQTSMYLCASSLFLQGRSEQYFGPGTRLTVT.

The chain combines TRBV11-3 with TRBJ1-1; 8 bases line up with TRBD1. This CDR3 comprises 13 residues. CDR1 is SGHNT, CDR2 YENEEA, per germline. After removal of 4 bases from V and 4 bases from J, the junction contained 2 bases not matched to a gene. CDR3 nucleotides: TGTGCCAGCAGCTATGACAGGGGCACTGAAGCTTTCTTT. Encoded protein: CASSYDRGTEAFF. Complete variable domain (other parts from reference TRBV11-3 and TRBJ1-1): EAGVVQSPRYKIIEKKQPVAFWCNPISGHNTLYWYLQNLGQGPELLIRYENEEAVDDSQLPKDRFSAERLKGVDSTLKIQPAELGDSAVYLCASSYDRGTEAFFGQGTRLTVV.

The chain employs TRBV5-1 and TRBJ1-2; TRBD1 matches 7 bases. The CDR3 has 14 amino acids. Germline CDR1 is SGHRS and CDR2 is YFSETQ. The J segment lost 3 bases and the V segment lost 1 base, leaving 3 bases of the junction unmatched. The CDR3 DNA reads TGCGCCAGCAGCTTGACAGGGGCTGACTATGGCTACACCTTC. Translating gives CASSLTGADYGYTF.

The chain carries TRBV24-1 and TRBJ2-7, with 9 bases that match TRBD1. The CDR3 covers 15 residues. Looked up from germline, CDR1 is KGHDR and CDR2 is SFDVKD. The junction had 6 bases not matched to a gene; V was cut back by 4 bases and J by 3 bases. The CDR3 sequence: CATSDPKGQGYEQYF. The CDR3 DNA sequence: TGTGCCACCAGTGACCCTAAGGGACAGGGCTACGAGCAGTACTTC.

The chain combines TRBV4-3 with TRBJ2-1; 10 positions match TRBD1. There are 14 residues in the CDR3. V shed 4 bases and J 6 bases; nucleotides not matched to a gene: 3. Germline values: CDR1 LGHNA, CDR2 YSLEER. The CDR3 DNA is TGCGCCAGCAGCCCCGGGACAGGGGTCAATGAGCAGTTCTTC. This codes for CASSPGTGVNEQFF.

This clone appeared a single time. The gene calls are TRBV4-1 and TRBJ1-2, with D possibly matching TRBD1 (6 bases). Germline-derived CDR1 and CDR2 are MGHRA and YSYEKL. V lost 2 bases and J 4 bases, leaving 8 bases between the germline ends. The CDR3 consists of 13 residues. The CDR3 here is CASSQQGIYGYTF. Here the CDR3 DNA reads TGCGCCAGCAGCCAACAGGGGATCTATGGCTACACCTTC.

Only one count was recorded for this clone. The chain uses TRBV7-2 and TRBJ2-1; TRBD1 is a possible D gene (5 bases). The V end was cut by 7 bases, the J end by 5 bases, with 15 bases between. The CDR3 totals 14 residues. The germline gives CDR1 SGHTA, CDR2 FQGNSA. The CDR3 DNA follows: TGTGCCAGCACCCCGAGCAGACAGAACAATGAGCAGTTCTTC. Translation: CASTPSRQNNEQFF.